The present T cell receptor beta chain was sequenced within a study of PD-1 blockade in classical Hodgkin lymphoma. Across the study: Patients were infused with nivolumab 3 mg/kg every 2 weeks. General study points: Complete responders started with a diversity level that resembled newly diagnosed patients at baseline.

Notes on this clone: Its antigen is still unknown.

All the patients suffered relapse after autologous stem cell transplantation, and brentuximab vedotin exposure differed. Here immunoSEQ multiplex PCR was the method, and the copy in TCRdb shows in-frame clones only, minus some. The table includes approximately 160,000 clones, under 85% detected once. The J segment lost 3 bases and the V segment lost 2 bases, leaving 13 bases of the junction unmatched. The CDR3 loop spans 18 amino acids. The germline gives CDR1 SGHTA, CDR2 FQGNSA. The clonotype originates from a human donor with classical Hodgkin lymphoma. Here the sequenced sample was peripheral blood mononuclear cells (PBMCs), taken before the second cycle of nivolumab. V usage is TRBV7-2 and J usage is TRBJ2-3, with 8 bases matching TRBD2. The CDR3 spells CASSLYRGGPGPTDTQYF. The CDR3 DNA reads as TGTGCCAGCAGCTTATATCGCGGGGGGCCAGGACCAACAGATACGCAGTATTTT.